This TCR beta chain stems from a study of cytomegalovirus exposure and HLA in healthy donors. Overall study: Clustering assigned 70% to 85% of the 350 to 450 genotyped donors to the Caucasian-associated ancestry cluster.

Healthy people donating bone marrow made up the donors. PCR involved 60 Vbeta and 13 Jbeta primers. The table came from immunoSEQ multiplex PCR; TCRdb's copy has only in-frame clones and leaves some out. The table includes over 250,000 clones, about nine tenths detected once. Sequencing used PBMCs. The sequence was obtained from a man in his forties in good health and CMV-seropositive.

In DNA, the CDR3 is TGCGCCAGCAGCCAAGACCGACACCCAGGGGCATCCTACGAGCAGTACTTC. It is translated as CASSQDRHPGASYEQYF. The V gene is TRBV4-3, the J gene TRBJ2-7; weak D call: TRBD1 (6 bases). Between the trimmed V and J ends, which lost 0 bases and 1 base, there was a span of 16 bases. CDR1 and CDR2 (germline): LGHNA, YSLEER. The CDR3 loop spans 17 amino acids.